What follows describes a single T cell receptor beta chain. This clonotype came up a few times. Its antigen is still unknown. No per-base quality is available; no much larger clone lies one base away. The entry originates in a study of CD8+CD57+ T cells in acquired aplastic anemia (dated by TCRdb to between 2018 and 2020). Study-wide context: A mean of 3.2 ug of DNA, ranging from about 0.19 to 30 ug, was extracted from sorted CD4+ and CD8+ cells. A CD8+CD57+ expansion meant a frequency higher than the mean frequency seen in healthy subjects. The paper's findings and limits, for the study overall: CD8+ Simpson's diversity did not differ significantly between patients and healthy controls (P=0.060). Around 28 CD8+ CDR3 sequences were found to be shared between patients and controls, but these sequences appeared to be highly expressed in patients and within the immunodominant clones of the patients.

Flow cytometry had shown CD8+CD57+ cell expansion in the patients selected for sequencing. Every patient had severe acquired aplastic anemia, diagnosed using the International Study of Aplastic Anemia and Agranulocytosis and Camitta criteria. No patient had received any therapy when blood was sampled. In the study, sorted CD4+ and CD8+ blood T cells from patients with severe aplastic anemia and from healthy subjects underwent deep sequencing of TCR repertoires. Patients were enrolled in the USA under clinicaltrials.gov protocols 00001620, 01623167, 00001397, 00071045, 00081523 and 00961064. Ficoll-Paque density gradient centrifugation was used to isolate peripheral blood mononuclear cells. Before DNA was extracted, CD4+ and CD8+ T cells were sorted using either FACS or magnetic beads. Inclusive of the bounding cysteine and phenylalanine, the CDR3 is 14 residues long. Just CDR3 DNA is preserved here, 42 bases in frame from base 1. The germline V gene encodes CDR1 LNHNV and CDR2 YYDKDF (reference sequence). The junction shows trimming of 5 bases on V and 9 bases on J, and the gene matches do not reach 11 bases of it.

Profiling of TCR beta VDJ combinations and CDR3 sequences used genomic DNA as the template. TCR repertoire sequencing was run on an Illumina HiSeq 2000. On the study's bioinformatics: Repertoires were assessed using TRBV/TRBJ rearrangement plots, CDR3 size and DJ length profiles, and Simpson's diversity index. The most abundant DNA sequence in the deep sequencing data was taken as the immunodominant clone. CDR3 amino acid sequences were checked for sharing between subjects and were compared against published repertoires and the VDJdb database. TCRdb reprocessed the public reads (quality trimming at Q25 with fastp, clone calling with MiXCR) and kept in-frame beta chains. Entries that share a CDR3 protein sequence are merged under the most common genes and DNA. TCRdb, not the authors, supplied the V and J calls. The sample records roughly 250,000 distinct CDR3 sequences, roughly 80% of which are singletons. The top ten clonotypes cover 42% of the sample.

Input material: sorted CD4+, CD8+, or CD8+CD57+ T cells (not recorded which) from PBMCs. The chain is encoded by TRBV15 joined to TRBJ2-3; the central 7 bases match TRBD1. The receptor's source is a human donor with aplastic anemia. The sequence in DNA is TGTGCCACCAGCTTAGGGGGCGAGCACGAGACGCAGTATTTT. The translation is CATSLGGEHETQYF.